Following are 3 T cell receptor beta chains from one sample sequenced in a study of OX40 agonist ivuxolimab in advanced cancers. This table comes from immunoSEQ multiplex PCR, and its TCRdb copy is limited to in-frame clones, with some not included. Of over 80,000 clones in the sample, 80% to 95% were seen once. The specimen was CD4+ or CD8+ T cells sorted from blood, collected in a trial of the OX40 agonist ivuxolimab. These receptors originate from an adult with an advanced solid tumor such as melanoma, head and neck, liver or kidney cancer.

The genes are TRBV11-2 and TRBJ1-2; a possible D gene is TRBD1 (6 bases). CDR3 size: 13 residues. Trimming left V 1 base short and J 7 bases short, with 10 bases between. Germline values: CDR1 SGHAT, CDR2 FQNNGV. In DNA, the CDR3 is TGTGCCAGCAGCTTAGGACAGGTTTCTGGCTACACCTTC. Protein: CASSLGQVSGYTF. The full variable domain, rest sourced from reference TRBV11-2 and TRBJ1-2, is EAGVAQSPRYKIIEKRQSVAFWCNPISGHATLYWYQQILGQGPKLLIQFQNNGVVDDSQLPKDRFSAERLKGVDSTLKIQPAKLEDSAVYLCASSLGQVSGYTFGSGTRLTVV.

The gene calls are TRBV19 and TRBJ1-5, with D hard to call. Trimming pared 4 bases from V and 4 bases from J, leaving 11 bases between. The V gene's germline CDR1 is LNHDA and CDR2 SQIVND (reference sequence). CDR3 size: 14 residues. CDR3 nucleotides: TGTGCCAGTAGTAACCCACAAGCGAATCAGCCCCAGCATTTT. This sequence encodes CASSNPQANQPQHF. Based on the CDR3 plus reference TRBV19 and TRBJ1-5, the full variable domain is DGGITQSPKYLFRKEGQNVTLSCEQNLNHDAMYWYRQDPGQGLRLIYYSQIVNDFQKGDIAEGYSVSREKKESFPLTVTSAQKNPTAFYLCASSNPQANQPQHFGDGTRLSIL.

In the case of this clone: A junction end diverges from the germline sequence, so it may reflect a read error. Other DNA sequences of this sample code for an identical CDR3. This chain uses TRBV5-1 with TRBJ1-1, with D perhaps matching TRBD1 (6 bases). The CDR3 is made up of 16 amino acids. Per germline, CDR1 SGHRS and CDR2 YFSETQ. CDR3 bases: TGCGCTAGCAGCTTGGATCCGGGGGCGATGGCCACTGAAGCTTTCTTT. This translates into CASSLDPGAMATEAFF.